Listed below are T cell receptor beta chains from one sample, sequenced in a study of response to subunit inactivated influenza vaccine. TCRdb independently ran MiXCR on the RT-PCR reads; one entry per CDR3 protein. In the table there are around 520,000 distinct CDR3 sequences, roughly 27% of which are singletons. Sequenced here: CD4+ T cells sorted from PBMCs, sampled 5 days after vaccination. These receptors were obtained from a man aged 45-65 years who received an inactivated influenza vaccine. Both conserved end residues are part of each CDR3. Fields, in order: D gene, clone size, J gene, V gene, CDR3 DNA, CDR3 protein. A D gene is named only where the DNA matches it firmly. For some rows the clone size is stated as once, few or many, or as a class when expanded; others skip it.

>TRBD2|many|TRBJ2-1|TRBV20-1
TGCAGTGCTGATGGACTAGCGGGAGGGCCTAGTGGTGAGCAGTTCTTC
CSADGLAGGPSGEQFF
>TRBD2|-|TRBJ2-1|TRBV28
TGTGCCAGCAGTCCCCCGGGACTAGCGGACAATGAGCAGTTCTTC
CASSPPGLADNEQFF
>-|few|TRBJ2-7|TRBV27
TGTGCCAGCAGTTTAAAACCCGCCGGCTACGAGCAGTACTTC
CASSLKPAGYEQYF
>TRBD2|-|TRBJ2-7|TRBV29-1
TGCAGCGTGACTGACACTAGCGGGAGAGTGGGGGAGCAGTACTTC
CSVTDTSGRVGEQYF
>-|-|TRBJ2-1|TRBV14
TGTGCCAGCAGCCAAGTCGGAGGGGAAAAGCTGGGCTCCTACAATGAGCAGTTCTTC
CASSQVGGEKLGSYNEQFF
>TRBD1|-|TRBJ2-7|TRBV5-1
TGCGCCAGCAGCTTCAGGGGGCGCGACGAGCAGTACTTC
CASSFRGRDEQYF
>TRBD1|many|TRBJ1-5|TRBV12-3/TRBV12-4
TGTGCCAGCAGTTTAGCGTACCGACAGGGGATCAACCAGCCCCAGCATTTT
CASSLAYRQGINQPQHF
>-|few|TRBJ1-4|TRBV28
TGTGCCAGCAGTCCCCCGGAGTCTAGACTGTTTTTT
CASSPPESRLFF
>-|few|TRBJ2-2|TRBV18
TGTGCCAGCCGAGGGGCAGGGTCAAGCACCGGGGAGCTGTTTTTT
CASRGAGSSTGELFF
>-|-|TRBJ1-2|TRBV28
TGTGCCAGCAGTTTACCAGCGGTCTATGGCTACACCTTC
CASSLPAVYGYTF
>-|many|TRBJ1-6|TRBV12-3/TRBV12-4
TGTGCCAGCAGCCGGCGGGGGGCCTCCTATAATTCACCCCTCCACTTT
CASSRRGASYNSPLHF
>-|-|TRBJ2-7|TRBV12-3/TRBV12-4
TGTGCCAGCAGTTTGTCTGGATCGGGTCGCGAGCAGTACTTC
CASSLSGSGREQYF
>-|few|TRBJ1-5|TRBV7-2
TGTGCCAGCAGCCAACAAGCCCGTCCGGATAGCAATCAGCCCCAGCATTTT
CASSQQARPDSNQPQHF
>TRBD1|-|TRBJ2-5|TRBV7-9
TGTGCCAGCAGCCCACAGGGGCTTGAGACCCAGTACTTC
CASSPQGLETQYF
>-|-|TRBJ2-5|TRBV5-1
TGCGCCAGCAGACTGAGTGGGAGCATGGAGAATACCCAGTACTTC
CASRLSGSMENTQYF
>TRBD2|few|TRBJ2-1|TRBV20-1
TGCAGTGCTAGTGGCGGGAGCTCCTACAATGAGCAGTTCTTC
CSASGGSSYNEQFF
>TRBD2|few|TRBJ2-1|TRBV5-6
TGTGCCAGCAGCCCTCACTGGACTAGCGGCTACAATGAGCAGTTCTTC
CASSPHWTSGYNEQFF
>-|few|TRBJ2-1|TRBV5-1
TGCGCCAGCAGCTTGGCCCCGGGCTCCTACAATGAGCAGTTCTTC
CASSLAPGSYNEQFF
>-|-|TRBJ2-7|TRBV20-1
TGCAGTGCCAGGCTTTGGACGGAAATCTCGGGGTACTTC
CSARLWTEISGYF
>-|once|TRBJ2-5|TRBV7-2
TGTGCCAGCAGATCCACGTTCCAAGAGACCCAGTACTTC
CASRSTFQETQYF
>-|-|TRBJ2-3|TRBV10-3
TGTGCCATCAGGGGAGCAGATACGCAGTATTTT
CAIRGADTQYF
>-|few|TRBJ1-2|TRBV9
TGTGCCAGCAGCGTAGCTGGCCAGAACTATGGCTACACCTTC
CASSVAGQNYGYTF
>-|-|TRBJ1-1|TRBV20-1
TGCAGTGCTAGTGTGATGAACACTGAAGCTTTCTTT
CSASVMNTEAFF
>-|-|TRBJ2-3|TRBV30
TGTGCCTGGAGTGTACAAGGGGGTATAGGGGATACGCAGTATTTT
CAWSVQGGIGDTQYF
>-|-|TRBJ1-5|TRBV6-2/TRBV6-3
TGTGCCAGCCCCCACGAGGGGCAATCCAAACATAGCAATCAGCCCCAGCATTTT
CASPHEGQSKHSNQPQHF
>TRBD2|-|TRBJ2-3|TRBV9
TGTGCCAGCAGCGATCTAGCGGGGGCACAAGATACGCAGTATTTT
CASSDLAGAQDTQYF
>-|-|TRBJ2-6|TRBV29-1
TGCAGCGTTGAAGAACATGCTAGGTACGGGGCCAACGTCCTGACTTTC
CSVEEHARYGANVLTF
>TRBD2|-|TRBJ2-1|TRBV19
TGTGCCAGTAGTCTGCGGGAGGGGTTTGAGCAGTTCTTC
CASSLREGFEQFF
>TRBD2|few|TRBJ2-3|TRBV5-1
TGCGCCAGCAGCTTCGCCGGGACTAGGAGCGCAGATACGCAGTATTTT
CASSFAGTRSADTQYF